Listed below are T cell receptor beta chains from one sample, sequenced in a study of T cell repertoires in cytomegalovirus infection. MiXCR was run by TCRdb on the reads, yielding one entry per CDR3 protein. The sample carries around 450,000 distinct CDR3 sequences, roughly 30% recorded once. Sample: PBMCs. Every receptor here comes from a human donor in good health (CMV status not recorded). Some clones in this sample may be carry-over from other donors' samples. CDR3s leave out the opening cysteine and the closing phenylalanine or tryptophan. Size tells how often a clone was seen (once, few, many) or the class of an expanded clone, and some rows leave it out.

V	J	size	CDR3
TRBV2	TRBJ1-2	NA	ASSEFLQSLYGYT
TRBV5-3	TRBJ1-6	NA	ASKSYTVGNSPLH
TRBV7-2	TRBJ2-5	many	ASSLGGGPLVTQY
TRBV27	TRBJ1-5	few	ASSSGTESWPQH
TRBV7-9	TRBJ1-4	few	ASSSYRGRSGKLF
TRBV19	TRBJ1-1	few	ASSIGDEAF
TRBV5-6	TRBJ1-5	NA	ASSLGWQLNQPQH
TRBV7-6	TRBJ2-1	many	ASSAHRGYRYNEQF
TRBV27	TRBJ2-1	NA	ASSPTTYNEQL
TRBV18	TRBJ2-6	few	ASSPRPQQGLGSGANVLT
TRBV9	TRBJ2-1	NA	ASSVGAGRYNEQF
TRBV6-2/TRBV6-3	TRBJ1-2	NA	ASSLGGRYGYT
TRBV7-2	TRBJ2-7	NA	ASSGKEQY
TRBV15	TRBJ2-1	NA	ATSRGLSGGAHNEQF
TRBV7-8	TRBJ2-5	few	ASSGRQQQETQY
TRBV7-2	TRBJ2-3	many	ASSSRLAGGTDTQY
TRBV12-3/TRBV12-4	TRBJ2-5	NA	ASNPVGVRETQY
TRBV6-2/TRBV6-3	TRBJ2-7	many	ASSYPRAYEQY
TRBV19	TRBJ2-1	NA	ASSIGSWGINEQF
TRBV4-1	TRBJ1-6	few	ASSPRLDRGNSPLH
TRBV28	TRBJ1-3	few	ASAVPFGNTIY
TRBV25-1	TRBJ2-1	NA	SSSELDNEQF
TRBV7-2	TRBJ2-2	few	ASSQTGTWAGELF
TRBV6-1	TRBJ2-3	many	ASSGRQGRTSADTQY
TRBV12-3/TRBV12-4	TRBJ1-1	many	ASRYTGTKNTEAF
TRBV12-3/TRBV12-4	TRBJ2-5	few	ASRPSGGAAKTQY
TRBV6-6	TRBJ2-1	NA	ASSDNGALNDEQF
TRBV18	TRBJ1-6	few	ASSSLLQGSNSPLH
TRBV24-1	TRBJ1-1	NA	ATSDLRFGRNTEAF
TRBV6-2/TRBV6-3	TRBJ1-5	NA	ASSDRGLVNQPQH
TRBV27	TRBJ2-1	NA	ASRLAGVNNEQF
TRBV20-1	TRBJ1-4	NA	SAIRDRGREKLF
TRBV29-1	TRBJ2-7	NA	SVERDQGYEQY
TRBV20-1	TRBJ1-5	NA	SGKVRYSNQPQH
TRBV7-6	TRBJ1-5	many	ASSPDTNQPQH
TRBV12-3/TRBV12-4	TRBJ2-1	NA	ASSLPGLAGVGNEQF
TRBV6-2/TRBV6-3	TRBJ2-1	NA	ASSFPEQF
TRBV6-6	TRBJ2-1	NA	ASSYSGTAAPFNEQF
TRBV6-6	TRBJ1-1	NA	ASSYSNRGQTEAF
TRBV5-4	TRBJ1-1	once	ASSPIGGSEAF
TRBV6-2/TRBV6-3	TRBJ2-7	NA	ARSALAGEFDEKY
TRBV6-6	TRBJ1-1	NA	ASSYNQGMNTEAF
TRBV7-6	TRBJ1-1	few	ASSLAGQGTEAF
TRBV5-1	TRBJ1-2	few	ASSLGRASYYGYT
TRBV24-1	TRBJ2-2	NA	ATSYPTGGNTGELF
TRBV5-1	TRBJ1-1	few	ASSLGGAQGVNTEAF
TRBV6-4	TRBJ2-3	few	ASSDFGTGGGTDTQY
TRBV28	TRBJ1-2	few	ASSFVRVLGYT
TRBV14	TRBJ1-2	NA	ASSQEVTGGFNGYT
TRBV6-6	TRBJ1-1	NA	ASSSRGGGTEDF